Below, one T cell receptor beta chain is given with its context. The data derive from a study of T cell responses to AZD1222 COVID-19 vaccine. Clones were read by immunoSEQ multiplex PCR, and TCRdb kept only the in-frame ones, dropping some. Of approximately 100,000 clones listed, around nine tenths are singletons. This sample comprised peripheral blood, obtained on day 0 of AZD1222 vaccination. The receptor comes from an adult in good health.

The CDR3 nucleotides are TGTGCCAGCAGCATGACAACCAGTTTAGCCGACACTGAAGCTTTCTTT. It codes for CASSMTTSLADTEAFF. This chain uses TRBV21-1 with TRBJ1-1. TRBV21-1 represents a pseudogene. The CDR3 totals 16 residues.